This T cell receptor beta chain was found in a study of T cell repertoires in cytomegalovirus infection. Study information: In public TCR beta signatures, there were indications of both CMV infection and matching HLA type. Study-level findings and limits: Adding up the frequency of public TCR beta families identified people who carried CMV plus the relevant HLA. Dominant in the ex vivo response were TCR beta clonotypes restricted by HLA-C and specific for CMV.

V lost 5 bases, J lost 2 bases, and 11 bases stayed unmatched. CDR1 and CDR2 from the germline V gene are SGHTA and FQGNSA. The CDR3 extends over 16 amino acids. This clonotype was observed many times. No antigen is known for it. TCRdb reprocessed the reads via MiXCR and lists one record per CDR3 protein. The sample lists more than 400,000 distinct CDR3 sequences, less than 30% occurring once. This receptor was obtained from a human donor in good health (CMV status not recorded). Some clones in this sample may be carry-over from other donors' samples. V and J are TRBV7-2 and TRBJ2-5; TRBD1 matches at 7 bases. The sample comprised PBMCs. The CDR3 here is CASSLDRVRQQETQYF. In DNA, the CDR3 is TGTGCCAGCAGCCTCGACAGGGTGAGACAGCAAGAGACCCAGTACTTC.